These 28 T cell receptor beta chains share one sample of origin, sequenced in a study of OX40 agonist ivuxolimab in advanced cancers. Some clones are missing from TCRdb's copy, which holds only in-frame ones; the method was immunoSEQ multiplex PCR. This table has about 50,000 clones, approximately 92% appearing once. This specimen consisted of CD4+ or CD8+ T cells sorted from blood, obtained in a trial of the OX40 agonist ivuxolimab. The receptors originated from an adult with an advanced solid tumor such as melanoma, head and neck, liver or kidney cancer.

The chain uses TRBV7-2 and TRBJ1-2; TRBD1 agrees at 7 bases. Germline lookup yields CDR1 SGHTA and CDR2 FQGNSA. The trim removed 3 bases at V and 2 bases at J, leaving 6 bases unmatched. The CDR3 length is 15 residues. As DNA, the CDR3 is TGTGCCAGCAGCTTGGAGACAGGGACCAACTATGGCTACACCTTC. As protein: CASSLETGTNYGYTF.

V and J are TRBV5-1 and TRBJ2-2; 12 bases map to TRBD2. Germline CDR1 reads SGHRS; CDR2 reads YFSETQ. Trimming at V came to 3 bases and at J to 2 bases, leaving 5 bases not matched to a gene. The CDR3 has 17 amino acids. The CDR3 reads CASSWGLAGLNTGELFF. The CDR3 nucleotides are TGCGCCAGCAGCTGGGGACTAGCGGGCCTTAACACCGGGGAGCTGTTTTTT. The full variable domain, rest sourced from reference TRBV5-1 and TRBJ2-2, is KAGVTQTPRYLIKTRGQQVTLSCSPISGHRSVSWYQQTPGQGLQFLFEYFSETQRNKGNFPGRFSGRQFSNSRSEMNVSTLELGDSALYLCASSWGLAGLNTGELFFGEGSRLTVL.

V and J are TRBV2 and TRBJ2-7; 10 bases line up with TRBD2. V lost 7 bases and J lost 3; bases outside the gene matches: 18. The CDR3 has 18 residues. Germline V CDR1 and CDR2: SNHLY, FYNNEI. DNA of the CDR3: TGTGCCAGCACCCTCCAGGGAGGGCTAGCGGGGGTAAACTACGAGCAGTACTTC. It yields the protein CASTLQGGLAGVNYEQYF.

This CDR3 is CASISTDTQYF. For the CDR3, the DNA is TGTGCCAGCATCAGCACAGATACGCAGTATTTT. This chain links TRBV27 with TRBJ2-3; D call uncertain. Trimming pared 7 bases from V and 0 bases from J, leaving 2 bases between. Germline loops: CDR1 MNHEY, CDR2 SMNVEV (reference sequence). CDR3 size: 11 residues.

The rearrangement joins TRBV4-3 to TRBJ2-7, with TRBD1 as a possible D gene (6 bases). CDR1 and CDR2 from the germline V gene are LGHNA and YSLEER. The V gene lost 0 bases and the J gene lost 0 bases, with 9 bases spanning the gap. The CDR3 has 15 amino acids. Here the CDR3 reads CASSQETGSSYEQYF. In DNA form, the CDR3 reads TGCGCCAGCAGCCAAGAAACAGGGAGCTCCTACGAGCAGTACTTC.

The chain couples TRBV28 to TRBJ1-5; 8 positions agree with TRBD1. The CDR3 is 15 residues long. Germline CDR1 reads MDHEN; CDR2 reads SYDVKM. After removal of 3 bases from V and 4 bases from J, the junction contained 5 bases not matched to a gene. CDR3 bases: TGTGCCAGCAGTTTCCCGACAGGGGTAAATCAGCCCCAGCATTTT. Residues: CASSFPTGVNQPQHF.

For this clone: Mismatch with germline at one junction end may stem from a read error. V and J are TRBV7-9 and TRBJ2-7; TRBD2 agrees at 9 bases. Germline lookup yields CDR1 SEHNR and CDR2 FQNEAQ (reference sequence). The CDR3 is made up of 13 amino acids. The CDR3 region is CASSVAGAGEQYF. DNA of the CDR3: TGTGCCAGCAGCGTAGCGGGGGCCGGGGAGCAGTACTTC.

V usage is TRBV28 and J usage is TRBJ1-2, with D perhaps TRBD1 (5 bases). CDR1 and CDR2 from the germline V gene are MDHEN and SYDVKM. This CDR3 is built from 14 residues. The V end was cut by 3 bases, the J end by 0 bases, with 8 bases between. CDR3 in DNA: TGTGCCAGCAGTTTCCCAGGGACTAACTATGGCTACACCTTC. Translating it yields CASSFPGTNYGYTF.

The CDR3 nucleotides read TGTGCCAGCAGCCTTACAGGCCTGAACACTGAAGCTTTCTTT. Residues: CASSLTGLNTEAFF. The V gene is TRBV11-2, the J gene TRBJ1-1; D is perhaps TRBD1 (5 bases). The V end was cut by 5 bases, the J end by 0 bases, with 10 bases between. The CDR3 sequence is 14 residues long. Germline assignment: CDR1 SGHAT and CDR2 FQNNGV.

The chain employs TRBV5-6 and TRBJ1-4; no firm D call. This CDR3 comprises 13 residues. V lost 0 bases, J lost 4 bases, and 4 bases lay in between. Per the germline V gene, CDR1 is SGHDT and CDR2 is YYEEEE. CDR3 region: CASSLGHNEKLFF. In nucleotides, the CDR3 is TGTGCCAGCAGCTTGGGGCATAATGAAAAACTGTTTTTT. The whole variable domain, remainder taken from reference TRBV5-6 and TRBJ1-4, is DAGVTQSPTHLIKTRGQQVTLRCSPKSGHDTVSWYQQALGQGPQFIFQYYEEEERQRGNFPDRFSGHQFPNYSSELNVNALLLGDSALYLCASSLGHNEKLFFGSGTQLSVL.

This clone was seen once. The gene calls are TRBV7-9 and TRBJ2-7; a possible D gene is TRBD1 (5 bases). The V and J ends lost 5 bases and 5 bases respectively, with 13 bases between them. From germline, CDR1 is SEHNR and CDR2 FQNEAQ (reference sequence). The CDR3 covers 13 residues. CDR3 region: CASSPRDSHEQYF. The CDR3 nucleotides are TGTGCCAGCAGCCCAAGAGACAGCCACGAGCAGTACTTC.

This clone appeared once. V is TRBV10-3 and J is TRBJ2-7; 12 bases match TRBD2. The CDR3 runs to 14 residues. CDR1 is ENHRY, CDR2 SYGVKD, per germline. The ends lost 7 bases at V and 4 bases at J; junction bases unmatched: 5. DNA for the CDR3: TGTGCCATCACCGAACTAGCGGGAGGATACGAGCAGTACTTC. The encoded protein is CAITELAGGYEQYF.

The chain combines TRBV6-1 with TRBJ2-3, with D possibly being TRBD2 (5 bases). The CDR3 is made up of 14 amino acids. The germline gives CDR1 MNHNS, CDR2 SASEGT. Trimming cost V 4 bases and J 0 bases, with 8 bases left between them. This CDR3 reads CASSARGSTDTQYF. The CDR3 DNA is TGTGCCAGCAGTGCCCGGGGTAGCACAGATACGCAGTATTTT.

The genes are TRBV6-5 and TRBJ2-7; TRBD1 agrees at 7 bases. The CDR3 has 16 residues. The junction had 8 bases not matched to a gene; V was cut back by 0 bases and J by 3 bases. Per the germline V gene, CDR1 is MNHEY and CDR2 is SVGAGI. This CDR3 reads CASSYSIGQEYYEQYF. CDR3 in DNA: TGTGCCAGCAGTTACTCGATAGGACAGGAATACTACGAGCAGTACTTC.

V gene TRBV7-9 combines with J gene TRBJ2-7, with 9 bases that match TRBD1. The ends lost 8 bases at V and 3 bases at J; junction bases unmatched: 11. The CDR3 sequence is 15 residues long. Per the germline V gene, CDR1 is SEHNR and CDR2 is FQNEAQ (reference sequence). CDR3 protein: CASEGLRDRDYEQYF. CDR3 coding DNA: TGTGCCAGCGAGGGCCTTCGGGACAGGGACTACGAGCAGTACTTC.

The V gene is TRBV4-3, the J gene TRBJ1-2; D may be TRBD1 (5 bases). The CDR3 has 15 amino acids. V was trimmed by 6 bases and J by 8 bases, leaving 22 bases between them. The V gene's germline CDR1 is LGHNA and CDR2 YSLEER. For the CDR3, the DNA is TGCGCCAGCAGTAGGACCTCCCAGGGAGAATTCGGCTACACCTTC. It translates to CASSRTSQGEFGYTF.

V usage is TRBV6-1 and J usage is TRBJ2-7, with a tentative D call TRBD1 (6 bases). The CDR3 contains 15 residues. Per germline, CDR1 MNHNS and CDR2 SASEGT. Deletions cut 2 bases from V and 3 bases from J, with 14 bases between. CDR3 in DNA: TGTGCCAGCAGTGAATTGGGACACTCCAACTACGAGCAGTACTTC. Encoded protein: CASSELGHSNYEQYF.

The chain combines TRBV5-8 with TRBJ2-7; the match to TRBD2 covers 11 bases. CDR3 length: 14 residues. Germline CDR1 reads SGHTS; CDR2 reads YDEGEE. Trimming took 9 bases from V and 0 from J; bases not matched to a gene: 5. The CDR3 loop is CATSSGRTSYEQYF. CDR3 in DNA: TGTGCCACTTCTAGCGGGAGGACCTCCTACGAGCAGTACTTC.

The chain uses TRBV18 and TRBJ2-2; possibly TRBD1 for D (6 bases). CDR1 KGHSH and CDR2 LQKENI come from the germline V gene. With 1 base removed from V and 4 bases from J, the gap between germline ends came to 13 bases. This CDR3 is 16 amino acids long. This CDR3 reads CASSPLAGAGTGELFF. The CDR3, as DNA: TGTGCCAGCTCACCACTCGCAGGGGCCGGCACCGGGGAGCTGTTTTTT.

This chain connects TRBV9 to TRBJ2-2; no firm D call. The CDR3 has 13 amino acids. The V end lost 0 bases, the J end lost 6 bases, and 6 bases lay between the germline ends. Looked up from germline, CDR1 is SGDLS and CDR2 is YYNGEE. The CDR3 DNA reads as TGTGCCAGCAGCGTAGAGTGGGCCGGGGAGCTGTTTTTT. It codes for CASSVEWAGELFF.

The chain joins TRBV4-1 to TRBJ1-1; 8 bases line up with TRBD1. Trimming at V came to 4 bases and at J to 4 bases, leaving 11 bases not matched to a gene. The CDR3 runs to 16 residues. Germline CDR1 MGHRA, CDR2 YSYEKL. The CDR3 spells CASSLGQGWLGTEAFF. In nucleotides, the CDR3 is TGCGCCAGCAGCCTAGGACAGGGTTGGTTGGGCACTGAAGCTTTCTTT.

V gene TRBV4-3 combines with J gene TRBJ1-2; D gene ambiguous. Germline V gene lookup returns CDR1 LGHNA and CDR2 YSLEER. V gave up 0 bases and J gave up 5 bases, with 10 bases separating them. The length of the CDR3 is 14 residues. The CDR3 loop is CASSQDRNGYGYTF. The CDR3 nucleotides read TGCGCCAGCAGCCAAGATCGTAACGGTTATGGCTACACCTTC.

V and J are TRBV10-3 and TRBJ2-3; TRBD2 matches at 7 bases. V was clipped by 4 bases and J by 2 bases; unmatched bases: 6. The germline CDR1 and CDR2 sequences are ENHRY and SYGVKD. The CDR3 runs 15 residues. CDR3 in DNA: TGTGCCATCAGTGCTGGACTAGTTTACACAGATACGCAGTATTTT. Amino acid sequence: CAISAGLVYTDTQYF.

The chain employs TRBV5-1 and TRBJ1-4; TRBD1 aligns across 8 bases. Germline assignment: CDR1 SGHRS and CDR2 YFSETQ. The CDR3 is 17 residues long. J lost 0 bases, V lost 3 bases, and 7 bases had no gene match. The CDR3 DNA sequence: TGCGCCAGCAGCTCGCAGGGGGCACTTGCAACTAATGAAAAACTGTTTTTT. Its protein is CASSSQGALATNEKLFF. Looking up the rest from reference TRBV5-1 and TRBJ1-4 gives the full variable domain: KAGVTQTPRYLIKTRGQQVTLSCSPISGHRSVSWYQQTPGQGLQFLFEYFSETQRNKGNFPGRFSGRQFSNSRSEMNVSTLELGDSALYLCASSSQGALATNEKLFFGSGTQLSVL.

This sequence joins TRBV27 and TRBJ2-3; the D gene is possibly TRBD1 (6 bases). The CDR3 is 16 residues long. CDR1 is MNHEY, CDR2 SMNVEV, per germline (reference sequence). V lost 4 bases, J lost 0 bases, and 14 bases lay in between. The CDR3 bases are TGTGCCAGCAGTTCGGGACACCCAACTAGCACAGATACGCAGTATTTT. Amino acids: CASSSGHPTSTDTQYF.

This chain uses TRBV29-1 with TRBJ2-3; 10 nucleotides match TRBD1. V dropped 3 bases and J dropped 5; count of bases not matched to a gene: 5. This CDR3 is built from 14 residues. CDR1 is SQVTM, CDR2 ANQGSEA, per germline. The CDR3 nucleotides read TGCAGCGTTGAGGGACAGGGGAGAGGAGATACGCAGTATTTT. Translated: CSVEGQGRGDTQYF.

The CDR3 DNA reads as TGTGCCAGCAGTTTAGCCCCGAGCTCCTACAATGAGCAGTTCTTC. Its protein product is CASSLAPSSYNEQFF. The chain employs TRBV27 and TRBJ2-1; D is unclear. The germline V and J ends were trimmed by 2 bases and 0 bases, with 8 bases remaining between them. The CDR3 has 15 amino acids. The germline V gene has CDR1 MNHEY and CDR2 SMNVEV (reference sequence).

The J gene is TRBJ2-1, the V gene TRBV5-5; 8 bases agree with TRBD1. Germline CDR1 and CDR2: SGHKS and YYEKEE (reference sequence). Losses at the gene ends were 3 bases for V and 3 bases for J; bases not matched to a gene: 8. The CDR3 is 16 residues long. CDR3: CASSWRDRSYYNEQFF. CDR3 in DNA: TGTGCCAGCAGCTGGCGGGACAGGTCCTACTACAATGAGCAGTTCTTC.